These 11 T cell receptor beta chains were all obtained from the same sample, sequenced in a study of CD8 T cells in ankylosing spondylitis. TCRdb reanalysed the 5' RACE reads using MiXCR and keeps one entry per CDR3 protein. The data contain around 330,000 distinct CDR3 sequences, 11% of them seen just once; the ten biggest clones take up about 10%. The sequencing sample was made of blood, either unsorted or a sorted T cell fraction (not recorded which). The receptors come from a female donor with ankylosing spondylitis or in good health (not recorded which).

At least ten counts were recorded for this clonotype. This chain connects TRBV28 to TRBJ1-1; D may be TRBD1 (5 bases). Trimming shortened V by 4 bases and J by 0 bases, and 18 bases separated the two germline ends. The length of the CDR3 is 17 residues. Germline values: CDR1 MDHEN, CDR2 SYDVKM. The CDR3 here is CASSSPVGDNMNTEAFF. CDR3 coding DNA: TGTGCCAGCAGTTCCCCCGTGGGGGATAACATGAACACTGAAGCTTTCTTT.

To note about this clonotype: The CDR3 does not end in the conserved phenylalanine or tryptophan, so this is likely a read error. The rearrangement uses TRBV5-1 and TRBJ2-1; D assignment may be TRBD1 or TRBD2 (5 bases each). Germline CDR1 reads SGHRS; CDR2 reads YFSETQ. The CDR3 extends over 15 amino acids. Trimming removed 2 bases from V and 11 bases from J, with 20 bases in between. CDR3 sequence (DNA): TGCGCCAGCAGCTTACCCGGGACGGGGATCGATAAGCAGTTCTTG. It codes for CASSLPGTGIDKQFL.

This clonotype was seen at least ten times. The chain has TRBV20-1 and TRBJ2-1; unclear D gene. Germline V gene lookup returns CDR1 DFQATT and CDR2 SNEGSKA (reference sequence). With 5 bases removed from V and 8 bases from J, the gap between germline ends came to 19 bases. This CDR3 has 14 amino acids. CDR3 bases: TGCAGTGCTCCCCGAGCGCCAGGTATCCATGAGCAGTTCTTC. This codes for CSAPRAPGIHEQFF.

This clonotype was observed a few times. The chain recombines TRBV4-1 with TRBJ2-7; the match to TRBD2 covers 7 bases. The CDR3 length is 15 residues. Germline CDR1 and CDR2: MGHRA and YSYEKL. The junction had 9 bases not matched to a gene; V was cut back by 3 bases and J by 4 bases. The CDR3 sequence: CASSHYQAGPYEQYF. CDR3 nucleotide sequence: TGCGCCAGCAGCCATTATCAAGCGGGACCTTACGAGCAGTACTTC.

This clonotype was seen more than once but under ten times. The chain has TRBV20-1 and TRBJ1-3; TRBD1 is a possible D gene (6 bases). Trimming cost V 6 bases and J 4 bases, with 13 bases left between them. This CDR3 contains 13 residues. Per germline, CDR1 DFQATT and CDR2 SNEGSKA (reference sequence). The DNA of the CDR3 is TGCAGTGCCAGACAGGCCGCAGGAAACACCATATATTTT. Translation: CSARQAAGNTIYF.

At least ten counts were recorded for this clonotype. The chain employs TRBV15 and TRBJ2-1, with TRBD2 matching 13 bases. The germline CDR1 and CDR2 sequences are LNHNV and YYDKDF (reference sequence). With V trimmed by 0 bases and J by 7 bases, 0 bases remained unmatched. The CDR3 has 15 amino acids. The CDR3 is CATSRELAGGNEQFF. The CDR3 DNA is TGTGCCACCAGCAGAGAACTAGCGGGAGGGAATGAGCAGTTCTTC.

CDR3 DNA sequence: TGTGCCAGCAGCTTTAGGTCTGGGAACCAAGAGACCCAGTACTTC. It is translated as CASSFRSGNQETQYF. V usage is TRBV7-2 and J usage is TRBJ2-5; no clear D. CDR1 and CDR2 (germline): SGHTA, FQGNSA. V lost 3 bases, J lost 0 bases, and 11 bases lay in between. The CDR3 is 15 amino acids.

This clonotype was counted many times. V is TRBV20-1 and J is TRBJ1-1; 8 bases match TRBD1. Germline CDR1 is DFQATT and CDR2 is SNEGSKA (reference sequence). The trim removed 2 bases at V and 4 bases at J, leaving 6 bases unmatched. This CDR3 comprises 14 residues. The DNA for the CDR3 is TGCAGTGCTAGACCGGACAGGGCACCCACTGAAGCTTTCTTT. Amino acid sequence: CSARPDRAPTEAFF.

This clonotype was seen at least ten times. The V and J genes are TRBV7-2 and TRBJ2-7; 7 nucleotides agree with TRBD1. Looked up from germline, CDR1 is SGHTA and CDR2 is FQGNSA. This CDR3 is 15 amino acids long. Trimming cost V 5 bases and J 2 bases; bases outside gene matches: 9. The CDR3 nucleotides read TGTGCCAGCAGCGGGTGGGGACAGCCAACCTACGAGCAGTACTTC. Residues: CASSGWGQPTYEQYF.

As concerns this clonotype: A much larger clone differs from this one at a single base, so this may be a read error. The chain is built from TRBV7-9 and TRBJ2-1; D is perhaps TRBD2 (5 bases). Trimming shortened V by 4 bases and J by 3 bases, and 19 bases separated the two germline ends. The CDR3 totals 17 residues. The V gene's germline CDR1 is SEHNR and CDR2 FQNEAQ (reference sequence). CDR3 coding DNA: TGTGCCAGCAGCTCGTTGCCTAGCCCCCAAGGCTACAATGAGCAGTTCTTC. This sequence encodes CASSSLPSPQGYNEQFF.

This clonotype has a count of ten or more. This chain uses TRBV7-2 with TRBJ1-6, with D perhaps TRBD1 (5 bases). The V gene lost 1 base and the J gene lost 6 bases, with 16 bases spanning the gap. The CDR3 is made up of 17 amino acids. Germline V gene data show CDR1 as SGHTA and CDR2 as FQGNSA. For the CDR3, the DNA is TGTGCCAGCAGCTTAGGGTTGAGGCGGCAGGGTAATTCACCCCTCCACTTT. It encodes CASSLGLRRQGNSPLHF.